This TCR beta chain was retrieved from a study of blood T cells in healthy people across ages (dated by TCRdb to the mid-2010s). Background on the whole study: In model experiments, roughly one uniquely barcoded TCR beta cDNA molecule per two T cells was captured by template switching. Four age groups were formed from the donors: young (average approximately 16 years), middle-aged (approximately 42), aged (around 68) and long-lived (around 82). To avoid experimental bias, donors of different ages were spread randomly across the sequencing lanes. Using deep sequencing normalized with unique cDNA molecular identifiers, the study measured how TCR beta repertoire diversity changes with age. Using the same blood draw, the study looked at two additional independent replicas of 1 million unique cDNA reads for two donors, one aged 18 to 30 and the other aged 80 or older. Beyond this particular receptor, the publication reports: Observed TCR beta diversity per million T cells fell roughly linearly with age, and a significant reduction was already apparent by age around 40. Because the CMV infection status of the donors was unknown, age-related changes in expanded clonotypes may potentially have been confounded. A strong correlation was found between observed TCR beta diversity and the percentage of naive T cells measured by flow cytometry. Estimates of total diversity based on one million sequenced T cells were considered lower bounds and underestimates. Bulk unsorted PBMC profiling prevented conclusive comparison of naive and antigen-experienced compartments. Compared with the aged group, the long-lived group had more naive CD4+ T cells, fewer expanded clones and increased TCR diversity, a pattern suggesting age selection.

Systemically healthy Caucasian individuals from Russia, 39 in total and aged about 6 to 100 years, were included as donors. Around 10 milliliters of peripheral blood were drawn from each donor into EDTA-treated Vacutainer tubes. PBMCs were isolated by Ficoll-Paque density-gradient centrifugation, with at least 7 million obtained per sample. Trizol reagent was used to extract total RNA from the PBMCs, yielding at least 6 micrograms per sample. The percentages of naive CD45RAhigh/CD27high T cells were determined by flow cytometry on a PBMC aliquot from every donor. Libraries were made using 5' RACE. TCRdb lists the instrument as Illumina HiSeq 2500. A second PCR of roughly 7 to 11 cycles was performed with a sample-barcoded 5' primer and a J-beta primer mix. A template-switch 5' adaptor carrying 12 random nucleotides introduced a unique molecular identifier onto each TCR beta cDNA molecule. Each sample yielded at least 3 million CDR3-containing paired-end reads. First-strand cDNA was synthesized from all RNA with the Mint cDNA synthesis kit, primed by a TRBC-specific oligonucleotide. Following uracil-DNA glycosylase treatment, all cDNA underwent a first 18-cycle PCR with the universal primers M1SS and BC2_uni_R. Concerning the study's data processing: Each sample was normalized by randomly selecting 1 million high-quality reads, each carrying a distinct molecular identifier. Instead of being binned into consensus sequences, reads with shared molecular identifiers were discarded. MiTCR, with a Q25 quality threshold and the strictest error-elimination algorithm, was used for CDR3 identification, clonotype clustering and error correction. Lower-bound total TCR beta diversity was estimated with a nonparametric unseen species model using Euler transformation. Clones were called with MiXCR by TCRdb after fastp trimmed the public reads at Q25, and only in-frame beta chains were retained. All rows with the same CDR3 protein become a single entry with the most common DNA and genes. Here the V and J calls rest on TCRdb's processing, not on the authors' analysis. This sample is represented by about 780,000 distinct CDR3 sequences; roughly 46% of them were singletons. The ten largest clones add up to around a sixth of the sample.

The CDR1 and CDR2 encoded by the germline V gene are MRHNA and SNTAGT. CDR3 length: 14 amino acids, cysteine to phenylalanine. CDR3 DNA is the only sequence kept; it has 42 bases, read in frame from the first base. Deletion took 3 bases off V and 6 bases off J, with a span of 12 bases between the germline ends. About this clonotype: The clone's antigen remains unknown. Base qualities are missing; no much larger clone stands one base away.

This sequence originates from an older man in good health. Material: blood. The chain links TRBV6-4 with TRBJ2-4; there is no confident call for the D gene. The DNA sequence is TGTGCCAGCAGTGAAACCTCCCAAACAAACATTCAGTACTTC. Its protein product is CASSETSQTNIQYF.